Shown below are 3 T cell receptor beta chains from a single sample sequenced in a study of post-analysis software for immune sequencing data. Whole-study results and caveats: There were five or six TRBV segments more frequent in patients than controls, and TRBV5-6, TRBV5-1 and TRBV20-1 were among them.

Their target antigens are unknown. The TCR beta cDNA libraries contained unique molecular identifiers. From the PCR reads, TCRdb called clonotypes with MiXCR, one entry per CDR3 protein. The profile shows hundreds of thousands of distinct CDR3 sequences, 30% of them singletons. The source material was blood. These receptors were taken from a girl aged 10 to 17 with multiple sclerosis.

The CDR3 DNA follows: TGTGCCAGCAGCCTGTCCCAAAGGGCAGCGACGTTTCGCTCTGGAAACACCATATATTTT. Amino acid sequence: CASSLSQRAATFRSGNTIYF. The rearrangement joins TRBV4-2 to TRBJ1-3; D gene ambiguous. Trimming removed 4 bases from V and 0 bases from J, with 25 bases in between. Germline assignment: CDR1 LGHNA and CDR2 YNFKEQ. This CDR3 region has 20 residues.

CDR3 protein: CASSYGTGTQETQYF. The CDR3 DNA follows: TGTGCCAGCAGTTATGGGACAGGGACACAAGAGACCCAGTACTTC. This rearrangement joins TRBV6-5 to TRBJ2-5; 9 bases line up with TRBD1. The V segment lost 3 bases and the J segment 2 bases; nucleotides outside the gene matches: 4. This CDR3 is 15 amino acids long. CDR1 and CDR2 from the germline V gene are MNHEY and SVGAGI.

The chain has TRBV7-8 and TRBJ1-2, with D unclear. Germline-derived CDR1 and CDR2 are SGHVS and FQNEAQ. V dropped 4 bases and J dropped 4 bases, with 19 bases sitting between them. This CDR3 spans 16 amino acids. CDR3 protein: CASSSPGGVTGYGYTF. The CDR3 region has the DNA TGTGCCAGCAGCTCCCCCGGTGGCGTTACCGGCTATGGCTACACCTTC.